This T cell receptor beta chain is from a study of blood T cell repertoires in COVID-19. Patients at the Seattle site were enrolled during active infection and followed longitudinally. Sequenced by immunoSEQ multiplex PCR; TCRdb stores in-frame clones only, minus some. The repertoire holds approximately 110,000 clones, with around 85% as singletons. Germline-derived CDR1 and CDR2 are LGHDT and YNNKEL (reference sequence). The length of the CDR3 is 17 residues. Trimming stripped 1 base from V and 3 bases from J, with 16 bases between. This TCR was sampled from an elderly woman with COVID-19, enrolled during active disease. The sequenced material came from peripheral blood. This rearrangement joins TRBV3-1 (or the pseudogene TRBV3-2) to TRBJ1-3; tentatively, D is TRBD1 (6 bases). The CDR3 reads CASSQAPRGYRGNTIYF. The CDR3 DNA sequence: TGTGCCAGCAGCCAAGCCCCCAGGGGCTATCGTGGAAACACCATATATTTT.